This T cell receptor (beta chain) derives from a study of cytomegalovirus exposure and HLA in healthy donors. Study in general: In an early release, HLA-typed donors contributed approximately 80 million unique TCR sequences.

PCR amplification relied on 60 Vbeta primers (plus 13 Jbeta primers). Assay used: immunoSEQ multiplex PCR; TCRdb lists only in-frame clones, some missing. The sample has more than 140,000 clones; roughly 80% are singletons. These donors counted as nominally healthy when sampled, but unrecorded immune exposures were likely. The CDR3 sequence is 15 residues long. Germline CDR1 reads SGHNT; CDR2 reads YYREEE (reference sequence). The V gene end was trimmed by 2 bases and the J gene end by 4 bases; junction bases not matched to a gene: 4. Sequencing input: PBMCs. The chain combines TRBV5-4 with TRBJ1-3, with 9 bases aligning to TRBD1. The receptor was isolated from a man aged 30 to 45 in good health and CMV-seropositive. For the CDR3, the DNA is TGTGCCAGCAGCTTACAGGGGGCGGGAGGAAACACCATATATTTT. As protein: CASSLQGAGGNTIYF. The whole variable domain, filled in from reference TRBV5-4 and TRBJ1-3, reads ETGVTQSPTHLIKTRGQQVTLRCSSQSGHNTVSWYQQALGQGPQFIFQYYREEENGRGNFPPRFSGLQFPNYSSELNVNALELDDSALYLCASSLQGAGGNTIYFGEGSWLTVV.